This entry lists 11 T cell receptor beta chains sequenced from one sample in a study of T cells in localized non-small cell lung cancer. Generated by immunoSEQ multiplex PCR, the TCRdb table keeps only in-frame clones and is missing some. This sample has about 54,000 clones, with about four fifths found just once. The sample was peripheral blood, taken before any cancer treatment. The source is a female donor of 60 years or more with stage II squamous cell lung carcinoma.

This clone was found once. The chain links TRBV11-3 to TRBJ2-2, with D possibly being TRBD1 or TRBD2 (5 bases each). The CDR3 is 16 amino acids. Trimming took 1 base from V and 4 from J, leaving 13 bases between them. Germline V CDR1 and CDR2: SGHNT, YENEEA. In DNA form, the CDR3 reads TGTGCCAGCAGCTTAGGACGGGGCCGGGGCACCGGGGAGCTGTTTTTT. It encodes CASSLGRGRGTGELFF.

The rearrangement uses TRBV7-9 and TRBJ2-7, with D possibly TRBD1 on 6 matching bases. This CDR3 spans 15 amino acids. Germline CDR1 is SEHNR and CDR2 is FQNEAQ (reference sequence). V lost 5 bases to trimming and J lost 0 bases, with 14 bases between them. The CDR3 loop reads CASSHRDKSSYEQYF. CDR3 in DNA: TGTGCCAGCAGCCACCGGGACAAGAGCTCCTACGAGCAGTACTTC.

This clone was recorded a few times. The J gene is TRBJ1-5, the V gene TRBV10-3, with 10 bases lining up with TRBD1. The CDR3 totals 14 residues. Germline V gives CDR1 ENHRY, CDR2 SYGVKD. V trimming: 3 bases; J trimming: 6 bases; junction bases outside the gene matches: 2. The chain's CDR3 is CAISERTGGQPQHF. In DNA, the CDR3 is TGTGCCATCAGTGAAAGGACAGGGGGTCAGCCCCAGCATTTT.

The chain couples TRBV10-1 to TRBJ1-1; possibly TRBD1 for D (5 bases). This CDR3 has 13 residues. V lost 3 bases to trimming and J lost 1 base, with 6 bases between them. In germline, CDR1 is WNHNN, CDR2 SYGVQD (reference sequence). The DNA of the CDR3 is TGCGCCAGCAGTGACGGGGCGAACACTGAAGCTTTCTTT. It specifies CASSDGANTEAFF.

CDR3 in DNA: TGTGCCAGCTCTGACAGGGGGCTTGGAAATCAGCCCCAGCATTTT. Translation: CASSDRGLGNQPQHF. This rearrangement joins TRBV6-5 to TRBJ1-5; the match to TRBD1 covers 10 bases. Germline values: CDR1 MNHEY, CDR2 SVGAGI. After removal of 8 bases from V and 4 bases from J, the junction contained 8 bases not matched to a gene. CDR3 length: 15 amino acids.

This CDR3 reads CASSDSTRAEQFF. The CDR3 nucleotides are TGTGCCAGCAGTGACTCGACGCGGGCTGAGCAGTTCTTC. The chain has TRBV6-4 and TRBJ2-1, with D possibly being TRBD2 (5 bases). Trimming pared 0 bases from V and 9 bases from J, leaving 9 bases between. Germline-derived CDR1 and CDR2 are MRHNA and SNTAGT. The CDR3 loop spans 13 amino acids.

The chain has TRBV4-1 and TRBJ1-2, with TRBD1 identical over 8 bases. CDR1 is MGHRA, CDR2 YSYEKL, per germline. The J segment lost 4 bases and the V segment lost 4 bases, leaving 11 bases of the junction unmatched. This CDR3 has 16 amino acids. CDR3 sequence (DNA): TGCGCCAGCAGCCCAAGGGCGACAGGGGCATCCTATGGCTACACCTTC. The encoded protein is CASSPRATGASYGYTF.

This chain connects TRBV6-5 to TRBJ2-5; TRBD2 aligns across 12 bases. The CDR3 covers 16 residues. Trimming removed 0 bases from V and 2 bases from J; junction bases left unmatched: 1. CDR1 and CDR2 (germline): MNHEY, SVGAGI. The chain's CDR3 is CASSYSTSGGQETQYF. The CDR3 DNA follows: TGTGCCAGCAGTTACTCGACTAGCGGGGGTCAAGAGACCCAGTACTTC.

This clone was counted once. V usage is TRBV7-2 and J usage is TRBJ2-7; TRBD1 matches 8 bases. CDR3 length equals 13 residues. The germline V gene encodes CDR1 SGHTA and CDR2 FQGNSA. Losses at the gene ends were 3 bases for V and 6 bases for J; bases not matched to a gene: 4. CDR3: CASSLDRVFEQYF. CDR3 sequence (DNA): TGTGCCAGCAGCTTGGACAGGGTGTTCGAGCAGTACTTC. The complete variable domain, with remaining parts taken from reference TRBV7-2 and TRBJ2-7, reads GAGVSQSPSNKVTEKGKDVELRCDPISGHTALYWYRQSLGQGLEFLIYFQGNSAPDKSGLPSDRFSAERTGGSVSTLTIQRTQQEDSAVYLCASSLDRVFEQYFGPGTRLTVT.

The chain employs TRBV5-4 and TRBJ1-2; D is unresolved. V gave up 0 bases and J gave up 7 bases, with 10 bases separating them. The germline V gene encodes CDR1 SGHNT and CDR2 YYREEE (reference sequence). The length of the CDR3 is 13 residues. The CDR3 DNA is TGTGCCAGCAGCTTGGGGGGAAATGCTGGCTACACCTTC. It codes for CASSLGGNAGYTF.

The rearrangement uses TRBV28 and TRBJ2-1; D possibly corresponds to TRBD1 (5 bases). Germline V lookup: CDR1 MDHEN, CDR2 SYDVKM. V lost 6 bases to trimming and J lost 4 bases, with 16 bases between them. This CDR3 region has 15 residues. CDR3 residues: CASRGQGLGYNEQFF. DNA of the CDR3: TGTGCCAGCAGGGGGCAAGGGCTGGGGTACAATGAGCAGTTCTTC.